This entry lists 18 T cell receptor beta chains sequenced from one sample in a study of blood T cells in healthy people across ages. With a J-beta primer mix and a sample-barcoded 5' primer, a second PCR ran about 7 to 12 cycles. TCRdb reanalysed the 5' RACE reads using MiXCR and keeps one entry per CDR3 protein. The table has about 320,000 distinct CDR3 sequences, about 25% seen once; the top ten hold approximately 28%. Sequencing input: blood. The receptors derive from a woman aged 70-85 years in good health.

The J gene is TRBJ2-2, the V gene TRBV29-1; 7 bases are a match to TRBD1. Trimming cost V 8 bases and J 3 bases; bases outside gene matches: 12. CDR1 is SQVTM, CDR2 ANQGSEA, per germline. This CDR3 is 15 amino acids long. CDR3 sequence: CSIAVPDRHTGELFF. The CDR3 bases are TGCAGCATTGCGGTACCGGACAGGCACACCGGGGAGCTGTTTTTT.

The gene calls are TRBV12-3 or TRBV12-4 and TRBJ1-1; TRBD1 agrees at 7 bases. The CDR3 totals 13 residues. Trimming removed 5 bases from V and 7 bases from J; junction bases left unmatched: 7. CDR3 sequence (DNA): TGTGCCAGCAGTCAAACAGGGGTAGGTGAAGCTTTCTTT. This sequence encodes CASSQTGVGEAFF.

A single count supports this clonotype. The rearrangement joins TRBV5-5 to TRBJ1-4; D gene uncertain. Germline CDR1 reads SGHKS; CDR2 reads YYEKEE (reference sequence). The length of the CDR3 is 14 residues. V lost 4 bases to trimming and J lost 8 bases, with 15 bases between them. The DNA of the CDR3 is TGTGCCAGCAGCCCGGACGACAATTGGGAAAAACTGTTTTTT. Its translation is CASSPDDNWEKLFF.

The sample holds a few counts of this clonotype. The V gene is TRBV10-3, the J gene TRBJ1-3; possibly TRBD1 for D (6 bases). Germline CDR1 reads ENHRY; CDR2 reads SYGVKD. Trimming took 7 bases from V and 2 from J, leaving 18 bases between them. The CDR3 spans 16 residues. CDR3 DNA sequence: TGTGCCATCAACCGTTCCAGGGGTATCACTGGAAACACCATATATTTT. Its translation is CAINRSRGITGNTIYF.

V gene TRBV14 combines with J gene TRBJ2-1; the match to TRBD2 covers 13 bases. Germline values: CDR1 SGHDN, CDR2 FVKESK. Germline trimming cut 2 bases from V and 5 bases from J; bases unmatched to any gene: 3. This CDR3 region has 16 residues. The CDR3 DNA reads TGTGCCAGCAGCCAACGACTAGCGGGAGGCGACAATGAGCAGTTCTTC. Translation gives CASSQRLAGGDNEQFF. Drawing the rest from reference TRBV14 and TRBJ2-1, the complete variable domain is EAGVTQFPSHSVIEKGQTVTLRCDPISGHDNLYWYRRVMGKEIKFLLHFVKESKQDESGMPNNRFLAERTGGTYSTLKVQPAELEDSGVYFCASSQRLAGGDNEQFFGPGTRLTVL.

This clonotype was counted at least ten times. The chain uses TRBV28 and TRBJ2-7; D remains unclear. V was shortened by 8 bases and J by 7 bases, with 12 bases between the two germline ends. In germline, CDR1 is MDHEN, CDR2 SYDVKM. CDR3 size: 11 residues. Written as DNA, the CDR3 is TGTGCCAGCGTAGGATCGGCGGAGCAGTACTTC. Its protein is CASVGSAEQYF.

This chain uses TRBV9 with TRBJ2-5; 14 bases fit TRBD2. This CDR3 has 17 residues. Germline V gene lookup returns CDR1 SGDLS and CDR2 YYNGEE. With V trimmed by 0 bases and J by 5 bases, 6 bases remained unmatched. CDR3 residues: CASSVGLAGGGEETQYF. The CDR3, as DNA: TGTGCCAGCAGCGTAGGACTAGCGGGAGGGGGCGAGGAGACCCAGTACTTC.

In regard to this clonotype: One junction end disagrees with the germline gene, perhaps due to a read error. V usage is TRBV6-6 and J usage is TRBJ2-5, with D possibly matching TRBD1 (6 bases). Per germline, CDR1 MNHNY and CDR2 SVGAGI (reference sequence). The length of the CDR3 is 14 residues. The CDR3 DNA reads TGTGCCAGCAGCCCTTCGCGAACAGGGACCTATTGGGACTTC. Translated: CASSPSRTGTYWDF.

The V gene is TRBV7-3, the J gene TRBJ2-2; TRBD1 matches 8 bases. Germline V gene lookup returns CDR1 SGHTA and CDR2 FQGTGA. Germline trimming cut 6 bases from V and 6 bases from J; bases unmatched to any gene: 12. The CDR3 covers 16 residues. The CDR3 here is CASSTPGGKSPGELFF. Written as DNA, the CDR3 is TGTGCCAGCAGTACCCCAGGGGGCAAGTCACCCGGGGAGCTGTTTTTT.

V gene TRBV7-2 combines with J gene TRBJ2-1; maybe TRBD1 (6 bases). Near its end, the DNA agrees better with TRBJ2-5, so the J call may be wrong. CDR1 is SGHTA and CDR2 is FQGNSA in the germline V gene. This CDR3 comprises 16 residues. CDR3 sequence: CASSSSRNRDKETQYF. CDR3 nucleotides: TGTGCCAGCAGCTCCAGTCGAAACAGGGACAAAGAGACCCAGTACTTC.

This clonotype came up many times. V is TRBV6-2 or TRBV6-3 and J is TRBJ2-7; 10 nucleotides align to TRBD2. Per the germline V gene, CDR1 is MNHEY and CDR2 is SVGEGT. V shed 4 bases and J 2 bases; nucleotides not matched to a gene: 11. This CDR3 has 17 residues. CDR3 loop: CASSSLFGLAETYEQYF. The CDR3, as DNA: TGTGCCAGCAGTTCACTCTTCGGACTAGCGGAAACCTACGAGCAGTACTTC.

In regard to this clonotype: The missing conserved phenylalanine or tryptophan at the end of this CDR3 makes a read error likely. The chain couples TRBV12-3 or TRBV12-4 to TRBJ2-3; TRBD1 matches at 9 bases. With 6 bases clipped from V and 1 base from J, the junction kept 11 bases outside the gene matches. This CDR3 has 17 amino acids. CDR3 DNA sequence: TGTGCCAGCAGCCCAGGACAGGGGAGATATGGCACAGATACGCAGTATTCT. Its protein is CASSPGQGRYGTDTQYS.

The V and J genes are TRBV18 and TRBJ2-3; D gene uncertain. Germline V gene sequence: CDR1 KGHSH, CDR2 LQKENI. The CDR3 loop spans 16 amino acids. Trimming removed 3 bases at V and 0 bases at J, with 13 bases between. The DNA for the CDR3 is TGTGCCAGCTCACCTCAACAGTTGGGGAGCACAGATACGCAGTATTTT. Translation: CASSPQQLGSTDTQYF.

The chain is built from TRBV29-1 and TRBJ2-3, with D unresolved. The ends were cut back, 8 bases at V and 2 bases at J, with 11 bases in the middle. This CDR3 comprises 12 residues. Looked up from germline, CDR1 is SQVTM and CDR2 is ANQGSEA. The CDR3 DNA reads TGCAGCTCCTCAGGATCCACAGATACGCAGTATTTT. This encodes CSSSGSTDTQYF.

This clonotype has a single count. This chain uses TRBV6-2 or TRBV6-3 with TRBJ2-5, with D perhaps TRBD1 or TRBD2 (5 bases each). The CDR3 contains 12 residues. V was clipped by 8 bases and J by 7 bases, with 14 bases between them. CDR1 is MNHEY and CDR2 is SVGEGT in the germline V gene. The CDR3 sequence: CASGTVMGTQYF. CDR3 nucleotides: TGTGCCAGCGGGACGGTCATGGGGACCCAGTACTTC.

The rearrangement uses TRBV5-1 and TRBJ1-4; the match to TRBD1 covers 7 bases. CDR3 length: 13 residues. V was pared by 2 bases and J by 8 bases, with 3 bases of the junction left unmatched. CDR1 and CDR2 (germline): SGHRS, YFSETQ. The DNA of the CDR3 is TGCGCCAGCAGCTTTTACAGGGGCGAAAAACTGTTTTTT. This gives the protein CASSFYRGEKLFF.

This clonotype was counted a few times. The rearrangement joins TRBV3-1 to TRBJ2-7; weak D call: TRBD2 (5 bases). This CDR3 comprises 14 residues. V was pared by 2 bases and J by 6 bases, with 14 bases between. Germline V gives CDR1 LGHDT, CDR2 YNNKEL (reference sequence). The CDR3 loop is CASSQTRELGEQYF. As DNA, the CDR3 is TGTGCCAGCAGCCAAACGAGGGAGTTAGGCGAGCAGTACTTC.

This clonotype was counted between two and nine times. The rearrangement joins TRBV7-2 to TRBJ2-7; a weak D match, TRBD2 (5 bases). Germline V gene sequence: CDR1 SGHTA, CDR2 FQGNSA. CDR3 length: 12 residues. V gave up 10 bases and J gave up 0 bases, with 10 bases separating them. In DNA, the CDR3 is TGTGCCACCTCGGACTTCTCCTACGAGCAGTACTTC. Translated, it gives CATSDFSYEQYF.